This TCR beta chain was found in a study of blood T cell dynamics during melanoma immunotherapy. Turning to the study itself: First-line therapy was either pembrolizumab or nivolumab with ipilimumab for metastatic melanoma.

Time point of the sample: week 3, after first cycle of checkpoint inhibitor. Clones were sequenced by immunoSEQ multiplex PCR, and TCRdb holds only the in-frame ones, with some missing. Of 6,000 or so clones listed, 80% are singletons. The receptor comes from a human donor with melanoma. The sequencing here drew on blood, taken from a patient treated with checkpoint blockade.

As DNA, the CDR3 is TGTGCCAGCAGCCAAGCTTTGTACAATGAGCAGTTCTTC. Translated, it gives CASSQALYNEQFF. J is TRBJ2-1 and V is TRBV14; D gene ambiguous. CDR3 length: 13 residues. Germline loops: CDR1 SGHDN, CDR2 FVKESK. V lost 1 base and J lost 4, with 5 bases in between.